This T cell receptor beta chain came from a study of shared clonotypes between healthy human individuals. Study-level background: Donors, aged 18 to 49, were a couple of women and a few men. Each donor's CD8 memory used one plate, CD8 naive two, each CD4 subset three.

Note on this clone: The antigen is unknown.

Whole-study results and caveats: Sorted-subset sequencing, rarefaction showed, was incomplete despite large depth.

The CDR3 loop spans 15 amino acids. Germline loops: CDR1 SGHNT, CDR2 YYREEE (reference sequence). Trimming shortened V by 2 bases and J by 3 bases, and 14 bases separated the two germline ends. At a deep level, the assay was run. Profiling relied on immunoSEQ multiplex PCR, and the TCRdb table lists in-frame clones only, not all of them. The sample has around 720,000 clones; more than 70% are singletons. The J gene is TRBJ1-1, the V gene TRBV5-4, with D unresolved. Sequenced sample: memory CD4+ T cells sorted from blood. As to subset: CD45RA-negative fraction. The receptor's source is a woman aged 30 to 39 in good health. The CDR3 sequence: CASSFSTRTHTEAFF. The DNA of the CDR3 is TGTGCCAGCAGCTTCTCAACTCGGACGCACACTGAAGCTTTCTTT.